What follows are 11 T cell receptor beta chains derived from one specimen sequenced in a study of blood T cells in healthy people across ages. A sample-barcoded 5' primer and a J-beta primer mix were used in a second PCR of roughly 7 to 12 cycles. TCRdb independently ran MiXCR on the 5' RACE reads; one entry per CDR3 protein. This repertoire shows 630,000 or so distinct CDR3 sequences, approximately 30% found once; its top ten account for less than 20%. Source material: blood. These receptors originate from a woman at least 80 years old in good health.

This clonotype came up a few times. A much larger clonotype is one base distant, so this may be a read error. DNA of the CDR3: TGTGCCTGCAGTTCGTTGAAAGGGAGCAATCAGCCCCAGCATTTT. This gives the protein CACSSLKGSNQPQHF. This sequence joins TRBV28 and TRBJ1-5; no clear D. The germline gives CDR1 MDHEN, CDR2 SYDVKM. The CDR3 is made up of 15 amino acids.

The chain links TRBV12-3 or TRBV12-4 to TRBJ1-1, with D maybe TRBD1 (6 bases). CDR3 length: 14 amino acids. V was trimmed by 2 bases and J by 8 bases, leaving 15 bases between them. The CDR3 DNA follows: TGTGCCAGCAGTTTATCGACAGGACGCTCCGAAGCTTTCTTT. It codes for CASSLSTGRSEAFF.

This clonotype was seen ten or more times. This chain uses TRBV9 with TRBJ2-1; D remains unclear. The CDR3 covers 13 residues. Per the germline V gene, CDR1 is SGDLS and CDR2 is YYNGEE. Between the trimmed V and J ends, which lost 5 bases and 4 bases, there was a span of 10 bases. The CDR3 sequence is CASSVGTYNEQFF. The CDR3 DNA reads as TGTGCCAGCAGTGTTGGTACTTACAATGAGCAGTTCTTC.

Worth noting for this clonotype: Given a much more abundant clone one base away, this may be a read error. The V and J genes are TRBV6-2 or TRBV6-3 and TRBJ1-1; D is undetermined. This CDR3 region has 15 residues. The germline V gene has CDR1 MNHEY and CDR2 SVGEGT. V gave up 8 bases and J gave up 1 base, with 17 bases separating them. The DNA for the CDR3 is TGTGCCAGCTGCCAGGAGGGATACGGGAACACTGAAGCTTTCTTT. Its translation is CASCQEGYGNTEAFF.

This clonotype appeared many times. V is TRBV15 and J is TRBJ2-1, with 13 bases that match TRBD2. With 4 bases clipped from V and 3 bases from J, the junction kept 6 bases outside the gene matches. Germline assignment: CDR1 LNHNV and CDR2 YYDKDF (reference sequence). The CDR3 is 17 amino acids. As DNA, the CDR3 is TGTGCCACCAGCACGACTAGCGGGGGGCTCTACTACAATGAGCAGTTCTTC. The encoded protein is CATSTTSGGLYYNEQFF.

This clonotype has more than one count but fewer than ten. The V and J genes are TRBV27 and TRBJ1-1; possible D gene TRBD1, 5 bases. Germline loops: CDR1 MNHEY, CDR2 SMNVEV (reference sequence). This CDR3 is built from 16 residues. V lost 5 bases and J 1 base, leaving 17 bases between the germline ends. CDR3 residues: CASSPWGGAGNTEAFF. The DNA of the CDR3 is TGTGCCAGCAGTCCTTGGGGCGGGGCGGGGAACACTGAAGCTTTCTTT.

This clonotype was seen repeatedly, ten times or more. The CDR3 sequence is CSARTASVLAGTDTQYF. The CDR3 nucleotides read TGCAGTGCTAGAACCGCGAGTGTATTAGCCGGCACAGATACGCAGTATTTT. The gene calls are TRBV20-1 and TRBJ2-3; D unresolved. The germline gives CDR1 DFQATT, CDR2 SNEGSKA (reference sequence). CDR3 length equals 17 residues. The V and J ends lost 2 bases and 1 base respectively, with 19 bases between them.

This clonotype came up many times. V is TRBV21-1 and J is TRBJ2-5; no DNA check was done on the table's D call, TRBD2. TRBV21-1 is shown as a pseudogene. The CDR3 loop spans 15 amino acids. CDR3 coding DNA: TGTGCCAGCAGCCCGCGAAAGGACTGGCAAGAGACCCAGTACTTC. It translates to CASSPRKDWQETQYF.

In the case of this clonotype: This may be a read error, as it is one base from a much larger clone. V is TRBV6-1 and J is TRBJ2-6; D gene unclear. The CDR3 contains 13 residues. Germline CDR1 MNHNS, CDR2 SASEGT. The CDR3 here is CVSSESRANVLTF. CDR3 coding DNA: TGTGTCAGCAGTGAGAGCAGGGCCAACGTCCTGACTTTC.

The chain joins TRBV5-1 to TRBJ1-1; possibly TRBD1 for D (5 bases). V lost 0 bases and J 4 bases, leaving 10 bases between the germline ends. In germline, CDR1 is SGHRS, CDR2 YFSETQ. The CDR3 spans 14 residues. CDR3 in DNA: TGCGCCAGCAGCTTGGAAGGGGCGGCCACTGAAGCTTTCTTT. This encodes CASSLEGAATEAFF.

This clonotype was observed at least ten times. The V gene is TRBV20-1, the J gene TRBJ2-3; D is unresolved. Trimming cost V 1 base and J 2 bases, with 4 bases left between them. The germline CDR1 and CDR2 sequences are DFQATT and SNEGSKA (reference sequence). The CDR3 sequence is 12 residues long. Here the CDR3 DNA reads TGCAGTGCTAGAGTCGTCACAGATACGCAGTATTTT. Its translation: CSARVVTDTQYF.